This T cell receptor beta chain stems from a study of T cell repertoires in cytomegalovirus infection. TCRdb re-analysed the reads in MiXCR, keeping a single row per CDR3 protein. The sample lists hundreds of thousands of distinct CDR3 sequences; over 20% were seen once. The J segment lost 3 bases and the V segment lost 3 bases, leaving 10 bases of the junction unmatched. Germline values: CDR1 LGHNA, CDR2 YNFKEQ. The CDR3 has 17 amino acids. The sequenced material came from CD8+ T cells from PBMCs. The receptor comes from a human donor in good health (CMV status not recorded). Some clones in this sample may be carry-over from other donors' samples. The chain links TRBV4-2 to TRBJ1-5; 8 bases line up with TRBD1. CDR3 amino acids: CASSQEGGTGYNQPQHF. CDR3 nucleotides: TGTGCCAGCAGCCAGGAGGGGGGGACAGGCTACAATCAGCCCCAGCATTTT.